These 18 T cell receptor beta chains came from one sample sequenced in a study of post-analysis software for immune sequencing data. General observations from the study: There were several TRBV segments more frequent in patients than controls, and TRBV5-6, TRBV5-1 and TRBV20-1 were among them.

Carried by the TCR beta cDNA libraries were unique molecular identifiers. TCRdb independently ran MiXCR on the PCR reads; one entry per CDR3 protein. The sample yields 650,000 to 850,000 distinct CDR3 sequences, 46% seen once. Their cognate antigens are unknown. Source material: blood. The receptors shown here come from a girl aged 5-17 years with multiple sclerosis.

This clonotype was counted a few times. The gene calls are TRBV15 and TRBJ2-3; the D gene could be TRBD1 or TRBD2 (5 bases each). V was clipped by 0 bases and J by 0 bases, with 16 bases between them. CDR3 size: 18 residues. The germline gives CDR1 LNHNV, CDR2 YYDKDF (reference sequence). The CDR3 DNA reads TGTGCCACCAGCAGAGAGAGGCCCGGGACCCTTAGCACAGATACGCAGTATTTT. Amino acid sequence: CATSRERPGTLSTDTQYF. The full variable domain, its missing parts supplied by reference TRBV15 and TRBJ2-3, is DAMVIQNPRYQVTQFGKPVTLSCSQTLNHNVMYWYQQKSSQAPKLLFHYYDKDFNNEADTPDNFQSRRPNTSFCFLDIRSPGLGDTAMYLCATSRERPGTLSTDTQYFGPGTRLTVL.

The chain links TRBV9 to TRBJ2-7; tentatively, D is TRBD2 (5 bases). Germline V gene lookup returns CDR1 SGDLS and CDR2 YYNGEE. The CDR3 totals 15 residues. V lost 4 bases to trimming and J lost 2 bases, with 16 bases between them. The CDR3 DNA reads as TGTGCCAGCAGCCCCTGGAGGAATGGGGCCTACGAGCAGTACTTC. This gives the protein CASSPWRNGAYEQYF.

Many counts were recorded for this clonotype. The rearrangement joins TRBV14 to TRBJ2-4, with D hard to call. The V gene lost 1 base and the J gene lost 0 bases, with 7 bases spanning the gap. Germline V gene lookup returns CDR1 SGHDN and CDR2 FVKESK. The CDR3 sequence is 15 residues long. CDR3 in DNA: TGTGCCAGCAGCCAAGGTAGTTTAGCCAAAAACATTCAGTACTTC. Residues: CASSQGSLAKNIQYF.

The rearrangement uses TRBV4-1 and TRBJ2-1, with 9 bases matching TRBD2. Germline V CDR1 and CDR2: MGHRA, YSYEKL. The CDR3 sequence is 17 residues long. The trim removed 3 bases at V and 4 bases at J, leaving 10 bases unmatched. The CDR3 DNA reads TGCGCCAGCAGCCAGGGGCCGGCTAGCGGGGAATACAATGAGCAGTTCTTC. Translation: CASSQGPASGEYNEQFF.

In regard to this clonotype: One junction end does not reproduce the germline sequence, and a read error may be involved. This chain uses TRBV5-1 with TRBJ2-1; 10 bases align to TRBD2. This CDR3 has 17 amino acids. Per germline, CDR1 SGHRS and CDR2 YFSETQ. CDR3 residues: CASSFLAGGLSGNEQFF. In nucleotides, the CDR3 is TGTGCCAGCAGCTTCTTAGCGGGAGGACTCTCTGGCAATGAGCAGTTCTTC.

For the CDR3, the DNA is TGTGCCAGCAGTACTCCCCCACCGGGGCCCCAGCATTTT. This sequence encodes CASSTPPPGPQHF. V is TRBV7-2 and J is TRBJ1-5; D is uncertain. With 6 bases removed from V and 9 bases from J, the gap between germline ends came to 15 bases. This CDR3 is built from 13 residues. CDR1 and CDR2 from the germline V gene are SGHTA and FQGNSA.

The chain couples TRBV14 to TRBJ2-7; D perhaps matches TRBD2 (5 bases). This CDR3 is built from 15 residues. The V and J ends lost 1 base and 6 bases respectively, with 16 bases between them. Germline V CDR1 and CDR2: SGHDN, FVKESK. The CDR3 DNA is TGTGCCAGCAGCCAAGGTTGGTCTAGTCGGGGCGAGCAGTACTTC. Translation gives CASSQGWSSRGEQYF.

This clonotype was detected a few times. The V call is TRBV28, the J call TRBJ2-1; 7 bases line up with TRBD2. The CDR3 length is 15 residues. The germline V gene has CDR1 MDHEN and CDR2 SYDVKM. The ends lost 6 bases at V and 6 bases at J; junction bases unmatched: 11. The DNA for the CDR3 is TGTGCCAGCAGCCGACGATCTAGCGGCCCCAATGAGCAGTTCTTC. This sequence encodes CASSRRSSGPNEQFF.

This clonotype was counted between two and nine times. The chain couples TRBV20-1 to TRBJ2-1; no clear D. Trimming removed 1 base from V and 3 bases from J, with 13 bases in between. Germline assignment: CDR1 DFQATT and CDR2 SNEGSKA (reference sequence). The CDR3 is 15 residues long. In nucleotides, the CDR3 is TGCAGTGCTAGAGTTTTCCTAGACCTCTACAATGAGCAGTTCTTC. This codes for CSARVFLDLYNEQFF.

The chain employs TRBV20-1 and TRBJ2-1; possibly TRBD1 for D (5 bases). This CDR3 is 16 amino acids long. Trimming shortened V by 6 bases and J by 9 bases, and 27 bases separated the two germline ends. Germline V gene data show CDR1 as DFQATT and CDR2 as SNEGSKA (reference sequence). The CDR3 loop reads CSAQKPTSSGLGEQFF. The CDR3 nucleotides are TGCAGTGCCCAAAAGCCGACTTCCTCAGGGTTAGGTGAGCAGTTCTTC.

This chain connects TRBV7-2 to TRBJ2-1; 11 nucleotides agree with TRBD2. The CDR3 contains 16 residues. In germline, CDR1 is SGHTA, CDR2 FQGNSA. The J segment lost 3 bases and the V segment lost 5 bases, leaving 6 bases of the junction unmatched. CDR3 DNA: TGTGCCAGCAGCCCTGATACTAGCGGGAGCTACAATGAGCAGTTCTTC. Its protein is CASSPDTSGSYNEQFF.

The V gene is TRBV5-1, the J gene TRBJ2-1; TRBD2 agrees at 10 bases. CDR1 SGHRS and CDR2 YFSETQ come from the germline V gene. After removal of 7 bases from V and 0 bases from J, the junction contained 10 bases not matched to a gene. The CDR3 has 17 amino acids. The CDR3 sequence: CASGPGTSAISYNEQFF. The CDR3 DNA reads TGCGCCAGCGGCCCCGGGACTAGCGCAATCTCCTACAATGAGCAGTTCTTC.

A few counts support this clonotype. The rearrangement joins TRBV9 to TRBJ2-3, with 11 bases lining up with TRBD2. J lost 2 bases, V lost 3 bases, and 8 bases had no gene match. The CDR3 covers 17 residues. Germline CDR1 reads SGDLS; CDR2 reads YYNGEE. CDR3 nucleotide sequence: TGTGCCAGCAGCGCGGGAGGACTAGCGGGCCACACAGATACGCAGTATTTT. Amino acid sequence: CASSAGGLAGHTDTQYF.

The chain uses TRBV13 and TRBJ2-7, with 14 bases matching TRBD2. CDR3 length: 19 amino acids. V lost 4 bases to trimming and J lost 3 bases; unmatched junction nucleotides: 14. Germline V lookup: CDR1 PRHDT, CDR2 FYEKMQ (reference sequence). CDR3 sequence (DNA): TGTGCCAGCAGCTCTAGGGGGGGGACTAGCGGGAGTGTTATCTACGAGCAGTACTTC. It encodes CASSSRGGTSGSVIYEQYF.

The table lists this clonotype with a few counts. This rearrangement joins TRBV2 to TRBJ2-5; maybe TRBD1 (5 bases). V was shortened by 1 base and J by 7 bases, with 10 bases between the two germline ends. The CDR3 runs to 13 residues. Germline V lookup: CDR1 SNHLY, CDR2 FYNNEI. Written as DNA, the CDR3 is TGTGCCAGCAGTGAAGGACAGTATGGGACCCAGTACTTC. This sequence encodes CASSEGQYGTQYF.

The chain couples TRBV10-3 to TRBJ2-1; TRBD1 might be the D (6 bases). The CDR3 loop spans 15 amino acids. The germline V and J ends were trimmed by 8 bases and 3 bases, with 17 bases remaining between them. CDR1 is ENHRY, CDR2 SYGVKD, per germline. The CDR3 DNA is TGTGCCATCGGCCAGGGGCGGACGGACTACAATGAGCAGTTCTTC. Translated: CAIGQGRTDYNEQFF.

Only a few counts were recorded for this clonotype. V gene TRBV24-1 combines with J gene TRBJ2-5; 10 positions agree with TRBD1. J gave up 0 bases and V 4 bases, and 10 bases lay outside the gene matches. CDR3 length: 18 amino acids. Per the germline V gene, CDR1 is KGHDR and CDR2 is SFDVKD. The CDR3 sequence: CATSDRGRTGGYQETQYF. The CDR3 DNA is TGTGCCACCAGTGACCGGGGACGGACAGGGGGATACCAAGAGACCCAGTACTTC.

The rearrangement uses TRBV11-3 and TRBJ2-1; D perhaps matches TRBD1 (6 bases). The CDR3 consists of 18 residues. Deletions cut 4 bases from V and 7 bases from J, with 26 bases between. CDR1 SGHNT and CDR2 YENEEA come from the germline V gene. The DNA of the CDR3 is TGTGCCAGCAGCTCACGAAACCCGGGACACAGATGGGGGAATGAGCAGTTCTTC. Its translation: CASSSRNPGHRWGNEQFF.